One TCR beta chain is described in this entry. These data are taken from a study of cytomegalovirus exposure and HLA in healthy donors. Germline V lookup: CDR1 GTSNPN, CDR2 SVGIG (reference sequence). V dropped 2 bases and J dropped 0 bases, with 13 bases sitting between them. The CDR3 covers 15 residues. Amplification used 60 Vbeta primers and 13 Jbeta primers. The table came from immunoSEQ multiplex PCR; TCRdb's copy has only in-frame clones and leaves some out. The data hold about 170,000 clones, with about 72% observed a single time. Nominally healthy donors provided the samples, though records likely missed some immune exposures.

Sequencing was done on a sample of PBMCs. This clonotype was obtained from a human donor in good health. This chain links TRBV30 with TRBJ1-2; D unclear. Written as DNA, the CDR3 is TGTGCCTGGAGTCCCCGGTTTATCCCTAACTATGGCTACACCTTC. This sequence encodes CAWSPRFIPNYGYTF.